This T cell receptor (beta chain) is from a study of T cells after yellow fever vaccination. The study, taken as a whole, reports: CD4 and CD8 compartments shared a small share of clonotypes.

CDR1 is SGHTA and CDR2 is FQGNSA in the germline V gene. This CDR3 contains 15 residues. With 2 bases clipped from V and 2 bases from J, the junction kept 4 bases outside the gene matches. TCRdb recomputed calls from the 5' RACE reads with MiXCR, one row per CDR3 protein. The sample yields approximately 12,000 distinct CDR3 sequences, 4.9% seen once. This TCR came from a man aged 25-45 years who received the YFV17D yellow fever vaccine. The chain has TRBV7-2 and TRBJ2-7; TRBD2 matches 9 bases. Here the sequenced sample was PBMCs, either bulk or a sorted T-cell subset (CD4+, CD8+, memory, or dextramer-sorted; not recorded which), taken 45 days after the yellow fever booster vaccination. The CDR3 spells CASSLLAGGPYEQYF. CDR3 in DNA: TGTGCCAGCAGCTTACTCGCGGGAGGGCCCTACGAGCAGTACTTC.